Presented here are 14 T cell receptor beta chains from one specimen sequenced in a study of tumor and adjacent non-tumor tissue in lung cancer. TCRbeta libraries were built with three rounds of nested PCR, modified from ARM-PCR. TCRdb re-called the multiplex PCR reads with MiXCR, one entry per CDR3 protein. The sample records more than 85,000 distinct CDR3 sequences, approximately 82% being singletons. This sample's RNA came from whole unsorted tissue. Sequenced: lung tumor tissue. The receptor source for this set is a woman in her sixties or seventies with non-small cell lung cancer.

This clonotype was observed a handful of times. A much larger clone lies one base from this, so it may be a read error. The chain is built from TRBV10-3 and TRBJ2-7, with TRBD1 identical over 9 bases. The CDR3 is 13 residues long. Per the germline V gene, CDR1 is ENHRY and CDR2 is SYGVKD. Germline trimming cut 5 bases from V and 9 bases from J; bases unmatched to any gene: 8. The CDR3 region has the DNA TGTGCCATCAGTCTCACAGGGGGCCCGGTGCAGTACTTC. It specifies CAISLTGGPVQYF.

This sequence joins TRBV5-4 and TRBJ2-2; D uncertain. CDR1 SGHNT and CDR2 YYREEE come from the germline V gene (reference sequence). V was shortened by 1 base and J by 4 bases, with 5 bases between the two germline ends. The CDR3 spans 13 residues. The CDR3 nucleotides are TGTGCCAGCAGCTTGTACAGCACCGGGGAGCTGTTTTTT. This encodes CASSLYSTGELFF.

The chain links TRBV11-1 to TRBJ2-2, with 12 bases identical to TRBD2. The germline CDR1 and CDR2 sequences are SGHAT and FQDESV (reference sequence). The CDR3 has 17 amino acids. Losses at the gene ends were 5 bases for V and 14 bases for J; bases not matched to a gene: 18. In DNA, the CDR3 is TGTGCCAGCAGCCCGCGACTAGCGGGAGATTCCATCGTGGAACTGTTTTTT. The encoded protein is CASSPRLAGDSIVELFF. Full variable domain (missing parts from reference TRBV11-1 and TRBJ2-2): EAEVAQSPRYKITEKSQAVAFWCDPISGHATLYWYRQILGQGPELLVQFQDESVVDDSQLPKDRFSAERLKGVDSTLKIQPAELGDSAMYLCASSPRLAGDSIVELFFGEGSRLTVL.

This clonotype has a single count. The conserved final phenylalanine or tryptophan is absent from the CDR3, which likely points to a read error. The chain recombines TRBV20-1 with TRBJ2-3; TRBD2 is a possible D gene (6 bases). The CDR3 runs 14 residues. Looked up from germline, CDR1 is DFQATT and CDR2 is SNEGSKA (reference sequence). CDR3 sequence (DNA): TGCAGTGCTAGGGAGGGGCTTAGCACAGATACTCAGTATATT. Amino acid sequence: CSAREGLSTDTQYI.

A word on this clonotype: A read error may be the cause here, since a much bigger clone is one base away. J is TRBJ1-3 and V is TRBV4-1; D perhaps matches TRBD1 (6 bases). V was shortened by 2 bases and J by 2 bases, with 13 bases between the two germline ends. The length of the CDR3 is 16 residues. CDR1 MGHRA and CDR2 YSYEKL come from the germline V gene. The CDR3, as DNA: TGCGCCAGCAGCCAATGCCGGGGGGGCACTGGAAACACCATATATTTT. Encoded protein: CASSQCRGGTGNTIYF.

The chain combines TRBV28 with TRBJ2-2, with D maybe TRBD2 (6 bases). V lost 7 bases and J 6 bases, leaving 21 bases between the germline ends. This CDR3 region has 16 residues. Germline V gives CDR1 MDHEN, CDR2 SYDVKM. The CDR3 loop reads CASTFWGPGGAGELFF. The CDR3 nucleotides read TGTGCCAGCACTTTTTGGGGACCCGGGGGAGCCGGGGAGCTGTTTTTT.

This clonotype was recorded at least ten times. The chain carries TRBV30 and TRBJ1-2; the D is unclear. V lost 5 bases, J lost 1 base, and 11 bases lay in between. Germline V CDR1 and CDR2: GTSNPN, SVGIG (reference sequence). CDR3 length: 13 amino acids. This CDR3 is CAWGLTDNYGYTF. CDR3 bases: TGTGCCTGGGGCCTGACGGATAACTATGGCTACACCTTC.

On this clonotype itself: Here the CDR3 omits its conserved ending phenylalanine or tryptophan, so a read error is the likely source. The chain links TRBV4-2 to TRBJ2-7; 7 bases line up with TRBD2. Per the germline V gene, CDR1 is LGHNA and CDR2 is YNFKEQ. The CDR3 consists of 15 residues. V was pared by 1 base and J by 5 bases, with 8 bases of the junction left unmatched. CDR3 protein: CASSQAASGHHEQYL. The CDR3 bases are TGTGCCAGCAGCCAAGCGGCTAGCGGACACCACGAGCAGTACCTC.

The J gene is TRBJ2-2, the V gene TRBV5-6; possibly TRBD1 for D (6 bases). Trimming pared 4 bases from V and 10 bases from J, leaving 26 bases between. The CDR3 is 17 amino acids. Germline loops: CDR1 SGHDT, CDR2 YYEEEE. The CDR3: CASSQRTPLGAGVELFF. CDR3 in DNA: TGTGCCAGCAGCCAACGGACTCCTTTGGGGGCGGGCGTGGAGCTGTTTTTT. Drawing the rest from reference TRBV5-6 and TRBJ2-2, the complete variable domain is DAGVTQSPTHLIKTRGQQVTLRCSPKSGHDTVSWYQQALGQGPQFIFQYYEEEERQRGNFPDRFSGHQFPNYSSELNVNALLLGDSALYLCASSQRTPLGAGVELFFGEGSRLTVL.

Note on this clonotype: A much larger clone lies one base from this, so it may be a read error. The V and J genes are TRBV20-1 and TRBJ1-3; no firm D call. The CDR3 length is 13 residues. Germline V gene lookup returns CDR1 DFQATT and CDR2 SNEGSKA (reference sequence). CDR3 in DNA: TGCAGTGCTTTGACAAAAACTGGAAACATCATATATTTT. It is translated as CSALTKTGNIIYF.

A word on this clonotype: This is likely a read error, given that the CDR3 carries no conserved phenylalanine or tryptophan at its end. J is TRBJ2-2 and V is TRBV11-2, with D perhaps matching TRBD2 (6 bases). Germline V gene lookup returns CDR1 SGHAT and CDR2 FQNNGV. V was pared by 5 bases and J by 6 bases, with 10 bases between. This CDR3 region has 13 residues. CDR3 residues: CASSPWRAGELFL. CDR3 coding DNA: TGTGCCAGCAGCCCTTGGAGGGCCGGGGAGCTGTTTCTT.

The chain couples TRBV28 to TRBJ2-5; tentatively, D is TRBD1 (5 bases). This CDR3 comprises 18 residues. The germline CDR1 and CDR2 sequences are MDHEN and SYDVKM. V lost 3 bases, J lost 1 base, and 21 bases lay in between. CDR3 sequence: CASSFNTYRTTAQETQYF. The CDR3 bases are TGTGCCAGCAGTTTTAACACTTATAGAACGACAGCCCAAGAGACCCAGTACTTC.

By sample share, this clonotype is medium-sized. The CDR3: CASSLEGQGTAPLHF. The CDR3 bases are TGTGCCAGCAGCTTAGAGGGACAGGGTACCGCACCCCTCCACTTT. The rearrangement uses TRBV11-2 and TRBJ1-6, with 9 bases that match TRBD1. The CDR3 is 15 amino acids. Germline assignment: CDR1 SGHAT and CDR2 FQNNGV. J was trimmed by 11 bases and V by 0 bases; bases with no gene match: 5.

The chain links TRBV11-3 to TRBJ2-1, with D perhaps TRBD1 or TRBD2 (6 bases each). V was cut by 10 bases and J by 1 base, with 11 bases left in between. This CDR3 is built from 13 residues. Germline-derived CDR1 and CDR2 are SGHNT and YENEEA. The DNA of the CDR3 is TGTGCCAACACGGGGGCATCCTACAATGAGCAGTTCTTC. As protein: CANTGASYNEQFF.